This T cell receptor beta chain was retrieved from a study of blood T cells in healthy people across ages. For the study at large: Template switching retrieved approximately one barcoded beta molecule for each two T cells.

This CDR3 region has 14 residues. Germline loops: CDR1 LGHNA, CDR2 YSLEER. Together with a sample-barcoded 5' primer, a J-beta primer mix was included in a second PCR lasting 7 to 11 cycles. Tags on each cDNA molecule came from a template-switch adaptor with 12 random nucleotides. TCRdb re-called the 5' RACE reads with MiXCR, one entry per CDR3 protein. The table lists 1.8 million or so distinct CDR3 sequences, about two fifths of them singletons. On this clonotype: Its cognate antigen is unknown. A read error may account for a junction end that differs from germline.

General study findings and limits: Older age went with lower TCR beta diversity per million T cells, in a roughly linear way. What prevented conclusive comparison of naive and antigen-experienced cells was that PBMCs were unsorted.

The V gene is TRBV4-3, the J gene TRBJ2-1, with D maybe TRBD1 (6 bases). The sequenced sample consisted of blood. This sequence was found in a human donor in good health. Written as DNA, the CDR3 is TGCGCCGGCAGCCAAGGGGGTGGGGGTTGGGAGCAGTTCTTC. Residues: CAGSQGGGGWEQFF.